This T cell receptor beta chain was sequenced during a study of pediatric ulcerative colitis. Assay: immunoSEQ multiplex PCR; the TCRdb copy retains only in-frame clones and omits some. The table has 65,000 or so clones, 85% to 90% seen once. Overall study results and limits: All ulcerative colitis patients, but no controls, carried two rectal clonotypes. Blood samples from a couple of patients yielded substantially fewer templates and were excluded from blood-rectal overlap analysis.

Ulcerative colitis patients received no immunosuppressive medication before the diagnostic colonoscopy. At colonoscopy, a blood sample was also collected. As concerns this clone: Antigen: not known.

This CDR3 has 15 residues. The V end lost 7 bases, the J end lost 3 bases, and 19 bases lay between the germline ends. Per the germline V gene, CDR1 is SQVTM and CDR2 is ANQGSEA. The rearrangement joins TRBV29-1 to TRBJ2-1, with D perhaps given as TRBD1 or TRBD2 (6 bases each). The sequenced material came from blood. This clonotype was sampled from a boy between 5 and 17 years old with severe ulcerative colitis. CDR3 sequence: CSATHGAGHYNEQFF. CDR3 nucleotides: TGCAGCGCAACCCACGGGGCGGGACACTACAATGAGCAGTTCTTC.